The sequence of this TCR beta chain was determined in a study of T cells in Graves' hyperthyroidism and ophthalmopathy. Looking at the study overall: Any treatment followed the collection of peripheral blood at initial diagnosis.

What was amplified from RNA transcripts were TCR beta CDR3 regions. Researchers ran a first-round RT-PCR on the TCR CDR3 using the HTBI primer set. Each CDR3 protein is one row after TCRdb ran MiXCR on the multiplex PCR reads. Here the sample spans some 360,000 distinct CDR3 sequences, 14% being singletons. The sample holds many counts of this clonotype. The antigen is not known. CDR3 length: 16 residues. V lost 5 bases, J lost 2 bases, and 16 bases lay in between. Germline loops: CDR1 KGHSH, CDR2 LQKENI. The study, taken as a whole, reports: Ophthalmopathy was identified by the model a median 6.5 months ahead of onset.

Graves' hyperthyroidism was deemed stable given no ophthalmopathy progression within 18 months. The origin of this receptor is an older woman with Graves' hyperthyroidism. The chain combines TRBV18 with TRBJ2-1; D could derive from TRBD1 or TRBD2 (5 bases each). Material for sequencing was blood. The CDR3 reads CASSISGTVTYNEQFF. CDR3 nucleotide sequence: TGTGCCAGCTCAATATCCGGGACGGTTACCTACAATGAGCAGTTCTTC.